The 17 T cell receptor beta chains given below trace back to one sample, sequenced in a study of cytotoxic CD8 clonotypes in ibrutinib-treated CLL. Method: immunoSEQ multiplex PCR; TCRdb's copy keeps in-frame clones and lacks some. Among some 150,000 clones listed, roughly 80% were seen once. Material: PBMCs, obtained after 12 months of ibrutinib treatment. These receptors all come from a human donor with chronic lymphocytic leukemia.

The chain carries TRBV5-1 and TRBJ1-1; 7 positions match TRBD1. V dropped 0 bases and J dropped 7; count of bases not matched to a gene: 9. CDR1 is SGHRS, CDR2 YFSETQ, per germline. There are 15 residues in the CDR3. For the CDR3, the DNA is TGCGCCAGCAGCTTGGGACAGGGAGGTAATGGTGAAGCTTTCTTT. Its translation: CASSLGQGGNGEAFF. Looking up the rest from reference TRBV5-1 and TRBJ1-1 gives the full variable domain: KAGVTQTPRYLIKTRGQQVTLSCSPISGHRSVSWYQQTPGQGLQFLFEYFSETQRNKGNFPGRFSGRQFSNSRSEMNVSTLELGDSALYLCASSLGQGGNGEAFFGQGTRLTVV.

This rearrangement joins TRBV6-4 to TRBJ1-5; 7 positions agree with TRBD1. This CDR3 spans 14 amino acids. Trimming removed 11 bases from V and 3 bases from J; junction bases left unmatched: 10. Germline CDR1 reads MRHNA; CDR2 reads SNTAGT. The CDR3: CAGSTGHNNQPQHF. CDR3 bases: TGTGCCGGGTCGACAGGGCATAACAATCAGCCCCAGCATTTT.

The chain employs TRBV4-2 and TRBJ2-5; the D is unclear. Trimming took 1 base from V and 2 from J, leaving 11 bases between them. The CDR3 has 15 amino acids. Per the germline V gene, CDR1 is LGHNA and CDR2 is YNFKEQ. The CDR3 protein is CASSQVQAEQETQYF. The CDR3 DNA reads TGTGCCAGCAGCCAAGTGCAGGCAGAACAAGAGACCCAGTACTTC.

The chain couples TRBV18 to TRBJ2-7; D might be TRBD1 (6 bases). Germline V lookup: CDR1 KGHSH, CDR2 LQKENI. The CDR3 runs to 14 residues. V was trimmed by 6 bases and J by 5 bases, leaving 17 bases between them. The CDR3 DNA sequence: TGTGCCAGCTCGCAAAACAGGGATTTCCACGAGCAGTACTTC. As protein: CASSQNRDFHEQYF.

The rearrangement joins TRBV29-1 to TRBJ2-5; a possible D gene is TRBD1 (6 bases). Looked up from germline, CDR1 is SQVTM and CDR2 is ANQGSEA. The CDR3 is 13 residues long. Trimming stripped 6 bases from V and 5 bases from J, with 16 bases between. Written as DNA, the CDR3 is TGCAGCGTCGCCCCAGGGGCCGAGGAGACCCAGTACTTC. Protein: CSVAPGAEETQYF.

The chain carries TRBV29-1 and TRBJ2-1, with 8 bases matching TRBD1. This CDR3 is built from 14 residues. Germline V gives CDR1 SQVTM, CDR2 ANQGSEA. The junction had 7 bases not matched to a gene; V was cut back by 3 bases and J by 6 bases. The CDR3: CSVDLAGGFNEQFF. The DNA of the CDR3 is TGCAGCGTTGATCTGGCAGGGGGCTTCAATGAGCAGTTCTTC.

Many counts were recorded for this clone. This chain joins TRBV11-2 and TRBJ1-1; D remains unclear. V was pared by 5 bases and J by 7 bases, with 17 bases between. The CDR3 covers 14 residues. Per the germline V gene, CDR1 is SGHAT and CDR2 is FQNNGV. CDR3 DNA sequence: TGTGCCAGCAGCCCCCGCCGGAATCGAGGTGAAGCTTTCTTT. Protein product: CASSPRRNRGEAFF.

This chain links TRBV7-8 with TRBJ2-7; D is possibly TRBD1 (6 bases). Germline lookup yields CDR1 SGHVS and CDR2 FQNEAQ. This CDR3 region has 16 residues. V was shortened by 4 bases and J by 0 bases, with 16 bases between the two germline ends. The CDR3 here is CASSSTFVGGSYEQYF. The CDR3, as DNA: TGTGCCAGCAGCTCAACCTTCGTAGGGGGCTCCTACGAGCAGTACTTC. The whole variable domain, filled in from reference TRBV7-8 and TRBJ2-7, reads GAGVSQSPRYKVAKRGQDVALRCDPISGHVSLFWYQQALGQGPEFLTYFQNEAQLDKSGLPSDRFFAERPEGSVSTLKIQRTQQEDSAVYLCASSSTFVGGSYEQYFGPGTRLTVT.

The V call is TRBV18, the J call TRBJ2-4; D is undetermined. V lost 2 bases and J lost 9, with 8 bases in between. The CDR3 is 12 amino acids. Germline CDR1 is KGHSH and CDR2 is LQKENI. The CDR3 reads CASSPDMGIQYF. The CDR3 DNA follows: TGTGCCAGCTCACCAGACATGGGCATTCAGTACTTC.

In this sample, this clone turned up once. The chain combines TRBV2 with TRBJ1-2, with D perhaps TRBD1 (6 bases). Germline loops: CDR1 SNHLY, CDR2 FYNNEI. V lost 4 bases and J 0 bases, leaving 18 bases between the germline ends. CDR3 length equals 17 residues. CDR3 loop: CASSGAVRTDTNYGYTF. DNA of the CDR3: TGTGCCAGCAGTGGGGCGGTCAGGACAGACACTAACTATGGCTACACCTTC.

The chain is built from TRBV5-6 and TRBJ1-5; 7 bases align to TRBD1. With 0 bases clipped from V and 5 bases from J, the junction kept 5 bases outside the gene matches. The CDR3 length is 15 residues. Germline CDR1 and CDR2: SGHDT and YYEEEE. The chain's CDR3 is CASSLGQGRDQPQHF. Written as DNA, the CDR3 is TGTGCCAGCAGCTTGGGACAGGGAAGGGATCAGCCCCAGCATTTT.

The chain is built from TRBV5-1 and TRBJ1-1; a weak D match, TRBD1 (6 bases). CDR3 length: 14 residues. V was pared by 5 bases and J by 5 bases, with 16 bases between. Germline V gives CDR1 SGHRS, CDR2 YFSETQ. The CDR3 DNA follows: TGCGCCAGCAGTCTCGCAGGGGCCCGGACTGAAGCTTTCTTT. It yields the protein CASSLAGARTEAFF.

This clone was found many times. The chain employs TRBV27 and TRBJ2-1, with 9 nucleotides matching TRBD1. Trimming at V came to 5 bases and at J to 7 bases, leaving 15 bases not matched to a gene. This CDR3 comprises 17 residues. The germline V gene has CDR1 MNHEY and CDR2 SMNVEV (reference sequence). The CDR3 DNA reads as TGTGCCAGCAGTCAACGCCATCCGGGACAGGGTGAGAATGAGCAGTTCTTC. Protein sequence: CASSQRHPGQGENEQFF.

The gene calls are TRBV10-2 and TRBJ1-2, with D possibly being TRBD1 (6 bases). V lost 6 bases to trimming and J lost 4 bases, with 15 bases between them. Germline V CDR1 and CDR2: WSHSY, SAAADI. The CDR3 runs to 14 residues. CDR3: CASSLLPTGYGYTF. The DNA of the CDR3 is TGCGCCAGCAGCTTACTTCCGACAGGCTATGGCTACACCTTC.

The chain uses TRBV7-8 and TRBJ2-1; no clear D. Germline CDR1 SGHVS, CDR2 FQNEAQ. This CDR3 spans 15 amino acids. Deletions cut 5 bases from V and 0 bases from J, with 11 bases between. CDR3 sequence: CASSPTYSSYNEQFF. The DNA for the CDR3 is TGTGCCAGCAGCCCCACCTACAGCTCCTACAATGAGCAGTTCTTC.

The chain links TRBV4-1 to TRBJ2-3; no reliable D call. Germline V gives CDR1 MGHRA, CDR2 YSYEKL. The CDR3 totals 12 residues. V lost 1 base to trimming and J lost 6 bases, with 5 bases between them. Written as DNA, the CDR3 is TGCGCCAGCAGCCAAGTTGGGGATACGCAGTATTTT. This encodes CASSQVGDTQYF.

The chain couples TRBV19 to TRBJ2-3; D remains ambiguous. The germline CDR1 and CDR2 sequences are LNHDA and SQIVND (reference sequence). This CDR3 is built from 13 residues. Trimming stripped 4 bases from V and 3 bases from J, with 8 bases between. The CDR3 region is CASSTLSTDTQYF. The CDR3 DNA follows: TGTGCCAGTAGTACACTCTCGACAGATACGCAGTATTTT.